The sequence of this T cell receptor beta chain was determined in a study of T cell responses to AZD1222 COVID-19 vaccine. The study, taken as a whole, reports: Females outnumbered males among donors, who were mostly white British; clonal diversity was possibly underestimated. Repertoire sampling occurred only after the peak T cell response.

With respect to this clone: Its target is unknown.

V lost 1 base to trimming and J lost 5 bases, with 15 bases between them. Germline V gives CDR1 KGHSY, CDR2 FQNENV. The CDR3 length is 15 residues. Assay used: immunoSEQ multiplex PCR; TCRdb lists only in-frame clones, some missing. This table holds 95,000 to 100,000 clones, 80% to 90% found once. The rearrangement uses TRBV16 and TRBJ2-7, with D possibly matching TRBD1 (7 bases). Source: peripheral blood, taken 28 days after the second AZD1222 dose. The origin of this receptor is an adult who received the AZD1222 COVID-19 vaccine. As DNA, the CDR3 is TGTGCCAGCAGCCAATGGGCGACAGGGACTGACGAGCAGTACTTC. It translates to CASSQWATGTDEQYF. The full variable domain, in which reference TRBV16 and TRBJ2-7 provide the parts outside the CDR3, is GEEVAQTPKHLVRGEGQKAKLYCAPIKGHSYVFWYQQVLKNEFKFLISFQNENVFDETGMPKERFSAKCLPNSPCSLEIQATKLEDSAVYFCASSQWATGTDEQYFGPGTRLTVT.